The present T cell receptor beta chain was sequenced within a study of blood T cell repertoires in COVID-19. Study as a whole: Spain, Italy and the United States supplied samples that represented acute and convalescent COVID-19. T cells, B-cell-depleted T cells, or PBMCs supplied cDNA or gDNA.

How the authors handled the data: Estimation of nucleated cell counts was performed using reference gene primer amplification. Assay: immunoSEQ multiplex PCR; the TCRdb copy retains only in-frame clones and omits some. V and J calls and clone size are as listed in that table; D and trimming were resolved from the DNA. This sample carries about 150,000 clones, about 90% of them seen once, and the ten largest clones take around 4%. The material sequenced was peripheral blood. This receptor was identified in a woman aged 55-69 years with active or convalescent COVID-19.

The CDR3 DNA is TGCGCCAGCGCAGGGGGGTCAGGCGAAAAACTGTTTTTT. This translates into CASAGGSGEKLFF. The chain recombines TRBV5-1 with TRBJ1-4; 7 bases are shared with TRBD1. The V gene end was trimmed by 7 bases and the J gene end by 8 bases; junction bases not matched to a gene: 8. Germline V gene lookup returns CDR1 SGHRS and CDR2 YFSETQ. The CDR3 is 13 amino acids.